These 22 T cell receptor beta chains were sequenced from one sample in a study of blood T cell repertoires in COVID-19. The data were produced by immunoSEQ multiplex PCR, yet TCRdb's version contains in-frame clones alone and is incomplete. The top ten clones hold under 2% of a sample with around 120,000 clones, approximately 90% of them seen once. Source material: peripheral blood. The receptors come from a human donor with active COVID-19. The donor label of this sample is uncertain.

The chain has TRBV30 and TRBJ2-1, with 8 bases aligning to TRBD1. Germline assignment: CDR1 GTSNPN and CDR2 SVGIG (reference sequence). With 7 bases clipped from V and 8 bases from J, the junction kept 13 bases outside the gene matches. The CDR3 is 14 residues long. The CDR3 region has the DNA TGTGCCTTAAGACCAGGGGGCGCCTTCGATGAGCAGTTCTTC. It specifies CALRPGGAFDEQFF.

This chain uses TRBV7-2 with TRBJ2-7, with 9 bases matching TRBD1. V trimming: 1 base; J trimming: 3 bases; junction bases outside the gene matches: 1. This CDR3 spans 14 amino acids. The germline gives CDR1 SGHTA, CDR2 FQGNSA. This chain's CDR3 is CASSLGTGVYEQYF. CDR3 nucleotides: TGTGCCAGCAGCTTAGGGACAGGGGTCTACGAGCAGTACTTC.

This clone turned up a few times. The CDR3 nucleotides are TGTGCCAGTGAAATCGGGACATCTGGAAACACCATATATTTT. Protein: CASEIGTSGNTIYF. The chain couples TRBV2 to TRBJ1-3, with D possibly matching TRBD1 (6 bases). Germline V gene sequence: CDR1 SNHLY, CDR2 FYNNEI. CDR3 length: 14 amino acids. With 9 bases removed from V and 1 base from J, the gap between germline ends came to 13 bases.

The chain couples TRBV29-1 to TRBJ2-7; no reliable D call. V was clipped by 0 bases and J by 1 base, with 10 bases between them. The CDR3 is 14 amino acids. Germline CDR1 reads SQVTM; CDR2 reads ANQGSEA. CDR3 sequence reads: CSVEDGSASYEQYF. In DNA, the CDR3 is TGCAGCGTTGAAGACGGCAGCGCTTCCTACGAGCAGTACTTC.

The chain carries TRBV6-5 and TRBJ2-1, with D perhaps TRBD2 (6 bases). CDR3 size: 14 residues. V lost 7 bases to trimming and J lost 8 bases, with 18 bases between them. Germline V gives CDR1 MNHEY, CDR2 SVGAGI. For the CDR3, the DNA is TGTGCCAGCATTGGAGGGAATATCGGATATGAGCAGTTCTTC. Protein product: CASIGGNIGYEQFF.

This clone was seen a handful of times. J is TRBJ1-6 and V is TRBV10-1, with D perhaps matching TRBD1 (6 bases). The CDR3 spans 13 residues. Germline CDR1 reads WNHNN; CDR2 reads SYGVQD (reference sequence). With 5 bases removed from V and 11 bases from J, the gap between germline ends came to 13 bases. CDR3: CASSPTGTAPLHF. In nucleotides, the CDR3 is TGCGCCAGCAGTCCCACAGGGACGGCACCCCTCCACTTT.

V and J are TRBV27 and TRBJ1-1; D is possibly TRBD1 (5 bases). The CDR3 is 14 amino acids. Trimming took off 0 bases at V and 6 bases at J, with 11 bases between the two ends. Germline-derived CDR1 and CDR2 are MNHEY and SMNVEV (reference sequence). This chain's CDR3 is CASSLSKGSAEAFF. The CDR3 coding sequence is TGTGCCAGCAGTTTATCCAAGGGGTCGGCTGAAGCTTTCTTT.

The chain has TRBV4-1 and TRBJ2-7, with D possibly being TRBD2 (6 bases). This CDR3 spans 18 amino acids. Trimming cost V 3 bases and J 0 bases, with 21 bases left between them. Per the germline V gene, CDR1 is MGHRA and CDR2 is YSYEKL. CDR3 bases: TGCGCCAGCAGCCATCTGAAGAGGGTACGGGGAGGCTCCTACGAGCAGTACTTC. Protein product: CASSHLKRVRGGSYEQYF.

In DNA form, the CDR3 reads TGTGCCAGCAGCTTAGGATCGGGGGAGCAGTACTTC. It is translated as CASSLGSGEQYF. The rearrangement links TRBV11-2 to TRBJ2-7; D perhaps matches TRBD2 (5 bases). The germline V gene has CDR1 SGHAT and CDR2 FQNNGV. This CDR3 is 12 amino acids long. The V and J ends lost 1 base and 7 bases respectively, with 8 bases between them.

The CDR3 spells CASSPGLAANNEQFF. CDR3 in DNA: TGCGCCAGCAGCCCGGGACTAGCGGCAAACAATGAGCAGTTCTTC. This sequence joins TRBV5-1 and TRBJ2-1, with 11 bases fitting TRBD2. After removal of 4 bases from V and 5 bases from J, the junction contained 5 bases not matched to a gene. The CDR3 is 15 amino acids. Germline-derived CDR1 and CDR2 are SGHRS and YFSETQ. Variable domain in full (rest from reference TRBV5-1 and TRBJ2-1): KAGVTQTPRYLIKTRGQQVTLSCSPISGHRSVSWYQQTPGQGLQFLFEYFSETQRNKGNFPGRFSGRQFSNSRSEMNVSTLELGDSALYLCASSPGLAANNEQFFGPGTRLTVL.

The V gene is TRBV11-3, the J gene TRBJ2-2, with 8 bases lining up with TRBD1. Germline-derived CDR1 and CDR2 are SGHNT and YENEEA. The CDR3 runs to 16 residues. V gave up 4 bases and J gave up 0 bases; unmatched junction bases: 4. CDR3 coding DNA: TGTGCCAGCAGCTCCGCGACAGGGGCGAACACCGGGGAGCTGTTTTTT. Translating it yields CASSSATGANTGELFF.

V usage is TRBV5-8 and J usage is TRBJ2-3, with D maybe TRBD1 (5 bases). The V gene's germline CDR1 is SGHTS and CDR2 YDEGEE. V was trimmed by 2 bases and J by 0 bases, leaving 10 bases between them. This CDR3 region has 15 residues. The CDR3 DNA reads TGTGCCAGCAGCTTAGGCAGGGCTAGCACAGATACGCAGTATTTT. It yields the protein CASSLGRASTDTQYF.

V and J are TRBV11-2 and TRBJ2-1; tentative D call: TRBD1 (5 bases). CDR1 SGHAT and CDR2 FQNNGV come from the germline V gene. V lost 4 bases to trimming and J lost 7 bases, with 20 bases between them. The CDR3 sequence is 16 residues long. CDR3 residues: CASSSPLGSGQNEQFF. CDR3 nucleotides: TGTGCCAGCAGCTCGCCCCTTGGATCCGGACAAAATGAGCAGTTCTTC.

V gene TRBV2 combines with J gene TRBJ1-1; 7 bases align to TRBD1. V lost 11 bases and J lost 1; bases outside the gene matches: 7. This CDR3 comprises 13 residues. Germline CDR1 reads SNHLY; CDR2 reads FYNNEI. In DNA, the CDR3 is TGTGCCGGAACTAGGGACAGGAACACTGAAGCTTTCTTT. This gives the protein CAGTRDRNTEAFF.

The V call is TRBV19, the J call TRBJ1-3, with TRBD1 matching over 10 bases. The CDR3 contains 20 residues. V lost 8 bases, J lost 0 bases, and 19 bases stayed unmatched. The germline gives CDR1 LNHDA, CDR2 SQIVND (reference sequence). For the CDR3, the DNA is TGTGCCAGTCGAATTCGCGACAGGGGGCTAAGAACCTTCTCTGGAAACACCATATATTTT. It is translated as CASRIRDRGLRTFSGNTIYF.

The gene calls are TRBV5-1 and TRBJ2-7; the match to TRBD1 covers 9 bases. The CDR3 consists of 15 residues. CDR1 and CDR2 from the germline V gene are SGHRS and YFSETQ. With 3 bases clipped from V and 3 bases from J, the junction kept 7 bases outside the gene matches. CDR3 loop: CASSSSGQGSYEQYF. Here the CDR3 DNA reads TGCGCCAGCAGCTCCAGCGGACAGGGGAGCTACGAGCAGTACTTC.

The chain recombines TRBV30 with TRBJ1-1; D is unclear. The germline V gene has CDR1 GTSNPN and CDR2 SVGIG (reference sequence). The CDR3 sequence is 11 residues long. Trimming pared 4 bases from V and 6 bases from J, leaving 9 bases between. Here the CDR3 reads CAWINFAEAFF. The CDR3 coding sequence is TGTGCCTGGATTAATTTCGCTGAAGCTTTCTTT.

This rearrangement joins TRBV6-4 to TRBJ1-2, with TRBD1 matching 10 bases. This CDR3 is built from 16 residues. The trim removed 5 bases at V and 8 bases at J, leaving 14 bases unmatched. The germline CDR1 and CDR2 sequences are MRHNA and SNTAGT. The CDR3 sequence is CASSNAKSGTGEGYTF. In nucleotides, the CDR3 is TGTGCCAGCAGTAACGCTAAGTCCGGGACAGGGGAGGGCTACACCTTC.

CDR3 protein: CASSQDSGKGAFF. The CDR3 DNA sequence: TGCGCCAGCAGCCAAGATTCGGGGAAGGGAGCTTTCTTT. V usage is TRBV4-3 and J usage is TRBJ1-1; D not certain. Germline CDR1 is LGHNA and CDR2 is YSLEER. The V end was cut by 0 bases, the J end by 10 bases, with 12 bases between. This CDR3 has 13 amino acids.

The chain combines TRBV6-5 with TRBJ2-7, with a possible D match to TRBD1 (5 bases). The germline V gene has CDR1 MNHEY and CDR2 SVGAGI. The CDR3 has 14 amino acids. The V and J ends lost 3 bases and 2 bases respectively, with 11 bases between them. The CDR3 here is CASSYGQGPYEQYF. The CDR3 DNA follows: TGTGCCAGCAGTTATGGGCAGGGTCCCTACGAGCAGTACTTC.

The chain links TRBV2 to TRBJ1-1; D gene ambiguous. The CDR3 loop spans 13 amino acids. CDR1 SNHLY and CDR2 FYNNEI come from the germline V gene. V shed 6 bases and J shed 4 bases, with 12 bases lying between them. In nucleotides, the CDR3 is TGTGCCAGCAGCCCGAGGGTGATCACTGAAGCTTTCTTT. Protein product: CASSPRVITEAFF.

The chain couples TRBV7-2 to TRBJ1-2; 10 bases align to TRBD1. CDR3 length equals 14 residues. Per the germline V gene, CDR1 is SGHTA and CDR2 is FQGNSA. The junction had 4 bases not matched to a gene; V was cut back by 3 bases and J by 6 bases. DNA of the CDR3: TGTGCCAGCAGCTTCGACAGGGGGCGGGATGGCTACACCTTC. The encoded protein is CASSFDRGRDGYTF.